This is a list of T cell receptor beta chains from one sample in a study of cytomegalovirus exposure and HLA in healthy donors. Here immunoSEQ multiplex PCR was the method, and the copy in TCRdb shows in-frame clones only, minus some. The sample records 150,000 to 200,000 clones, roughly 88% being singletons. Sequencing input: PBMCs. The receptors were gathered from a man aged 18 to 35 in good health and CMV-seropositive. CDR3s include the opening cysteine and the closing phenylalanine or tryptophan. D genes are given only for firm matches. A row's size may be missing; if present it is once, few, many or a size class.

J gene	V gene	D gene	clone size	CDR3 DNA	CDR3 protein
TRBJ2-6	TRBV6-5	NA	NA	TGTGCCAGCAGCGCAGATTTCTCTGGGGCCAACGTCCTGACTTTC	CASSADFSGANVLTF
TRBJ1-2	TRBV28	NA	NA	TGTGCCAGCAGTTTTGCGGGGGTTGGCTACACCTTC	CASSFAGVGYTF
TRBJ1-5	TRBV6-1	NA	once	TGTGCCAGCAGTGAAGCTGCGGGGGGCGCGAATTATCAGCCCCAGCATTTT	CASSEAAGGANYQPQHF
TRBJ1-2	TRBV27	TRBD1	NA	TGTGCCAGCAGTCCGGGACAGCCCATTCACTATGGCTACACCTTC	CASSPGQPIHYGYTF
TRBJ2-7	TRBV6-5	NA	few	TGTGCCAGCGGTCCCAGGGGCGGCTCCTACGAGCAGTACTTC	CASGPRGGSYEQYF
TRBJ1-1	TRBV7-9	TRBD1	NA	TGTGCCAGCAGCCCGAGGGACAGGGGGCGCGAATTGGACACTGAAGCTTTCTTT	CASSPRDRGRELDTEAFF
TRBJ1-5	TRBV5-6	NA	NA	TGTGCCAGCAGCTTGGGGGGCCGTCAGCCCCAGCATTTT	CASSLGGRQPQHF
TRBJ1-2	TRBV4-3	TRBD1	NA	TGCGCCAGCAGCCAAGATGGGGACAGGCGCTACACCTTC	CASSQDGDRRYTF
TRBJ1-2	TRBV7-2	NA	NA	TGTGCCAGCAGCCCCGGGGCGGGGGTCGGTGGCTACACCTTC	CASSPGAGVGGYTF
TRBJ2-1	TRBV9	TRBD2	NA	TGTGCCAGCAGCGTAGGGACTAGGATTTACAATGAGCAGTTCTTC	CASSVGTRIYNEQFF
TRBJ2-7	TRBV15	TRBD2	NA	TGTGCCACCAGCAGAGGGGGGGGAGGAGTCTACGAGCAGTACTTC	CATSRGGGGVYEQYF
TRBJ2-2	TRBV30	NA	NA	TGTGCCTGGAGATGGCGGGGACCGGGACAGTCTTCCGGGGAGCTGTTTTTT	CAWRWRGPGQSSGELFF
TRBJ2-5	TRBV4-1	NA	NA	TGCGCCAGCAGCCAACAATCTCAGGGCCTAGAGACCCAGTACTTC	CASSQQSQGLETQYF
TRBJ2-7	TRBV6-5	NA	NA	TGTGCCAGCAGTGCCGGGTCCTACTCCGAGCAGTACTTC	CASSAGSYSEQYF
TRBJ2-5	TRBV29-1	NA	NA	TGCAGCGTTGTAATTTTTGGCCTAGCTCAAGAGACCCAGTACTTC	CSVVIFGLAQETQYF
TRBJ2-5	TRBV5-6	TRBD1	NA	TGTGCCAGCAGCTCCCGTTCAGTCCCGGGACAGGGTTCTAGGTACTTC	CASSSRSVPGQGSRYF
TRBJ1-1	TRBV30	NA	NA	TGTGCCTGGAGCAGGGACATTGAAGCTTTCTTT	CAWSRDIEAFF
TRBJ2-1	TRBV30	NA	NA	TGTGCCTGGAATGCGGGGAGCTCCTACAATGAGCAGTTCTTC	CAWNAGSSYNEQFF
TRBJ2-3	TRBV7-3	NA	once	TGTGCCAGCAGTAGCGGAAATAGCACAGATACGCAGTATTTT	CASSSGNSTDTQYF
TRBJ2-3	TRBV7-9	NA	NA	TGTGCCAGCAGCTTAGGGGCTGGAATTACAGATACGCAGTATTTT	CASSLGAGITDTQYF
TRBJ1-2	TRBV10-3	TRBD1	NA	TGTGCCATCAGCTACTTAATTCAGGGGGCGCTTCTGGATGGCTACACCTTC	CAISYLIQGALLDGYTF
TRBJ2-7	TRBV5-5	NA	NA	TGTGCCAGCAGCGTGGTTAGCACCTACGAGCAGTACTTC	CASSVVSTYEQYF
TRBJ2-5	TRBV27	TRBD2	once	TGTGCCAGCAGTCCTGGGACTAGACAAGAGACCCAGTACTTC	CASSPGTRQETQYF
TRBJ2-2	TRBV5-1	NA	NA	TGCGCCAGCAGCTGGGGGCTAGCTCCCGGGGAGCTGTTTTTT	CASSWGLAPGELFF
TRBJ2-5	TRBV13	TRBD2	NA	TGTGCCAGCAGCTTATACCAACCCGGAGGACTAGCGTCTGAGACCCAGTACTTC	CASSLYQPGGLASETQYF
TRBJ2-7	TRBV11-3	NA	once	TGTGCCAGCAGCCCGCTTCCGACCAACCGGGACTCCCTCTACGAGCAGTACTTC	CASSPLPTNRDSLYEQYF
TRBJ2-7	TRBV7-9	TRBD1	NA	TGTGCCAGCAGCTTCCGGACAGGGACCTCCTACGAGCAGTACTTC	CASSFRTGTSYEQYF
TRBJ2-7	TRBV6-6	NA	once	TGTGCCAGCACTGTAGAACAGAGCTCCTACGAGCAGTACTTC	CASTVEQSSYEQYF
TRBJ1-6	TRBV27	NA	NA	TGTGCCAGCAGTGGCCTGACAGGTGGTTCACCCCTCCACTTT	CASSGLTGGSPLHF
TRBJ1-3	TRBV5-4	TRBD1	NA	TGTGCCAGCAGCCCCAGACAGGGAGTCTCTGGAAACACCATATATTTT	CASSPRQGVSGNTIYF
TRBJ2-3	TRBV9	TRBD2	NA	TGTGCCAGCAGCGGAAAGCGGGGGGGAGCCTACGATACGCAGTATTTT	CASSGKRGGAYDTQYF
TRBJ1-2	TRBV19	NA	NA	TGTGCCAGTAGTATAGCCAGGGCCCTTAACTATGGCTACACCTTC	CASSIARALNYGYTF
TRBJ2-4	TRBV15	NA	NA	TGTGCCACCAGCAGAGTGGGCGGCTTGGGGAGCATTCAGTACTTC	CATSRVGGLGSIQYF
TRBJ1-2	TRBV30	TRBD1	NA	TGTGCCTGGAGGGGGACAGGGGCCAACTATGGCTACACCTTC	CAWRGTGANYGYTF
TRBJ2-7	TRBV7-3	TRBD2	NA	TGTGCCAGCAGCTCCACTAGCGGGGTGCCCCAGTACTTC	CASSSTSGVPQYF
TRBJ2-7	TRBV5-6	NA	NA	TGTGCCAGCAGCGGGGCTTACGAGCAGTACTTC	CASSGAYEQYF
TRBJ1-3	TRBV15	NA	NA	TGTGCCACCAGCCTAAATGCCAGGTTCGGAAACACCATATATTTT	CATSLNARFGNTIYF
TRBJ2-5	TRBV30	TRBD2	NA	TGTGCCTGGAGTGTTAACGGGGGGGCCTGGGAGACCCAGTACTTC	CAWSVNGGAWETQYF
TRBJ1-2	TRBV5-1	TRBD1	NA	TGCGCCAGCAGCTGGGGGACAGGTGATGGCTACACCTTC	CASSWGTGDGYTF
TRBJ2-2	TRBV29-1	TRBD1	NA	TGCAGCGTTGATTCGGACAGGGGAACCGGGGAGCTGTTTTTT	CSVDSDRGTGELFF
TRBJ2-3	TRBV5-1	NA	NA	TGCGCCAGCCAGGGGTATCCCCACACAGATACGCAGTATTTT	CASQGYPHTDTQYF
TRBJ2-3	TRBV5-4	TRBD2	NA	TGTGCCAGCAGCTTCTCGGGGGGGAGCACAGATACGCAGTATTTT	CASSFSGGSTDTQYF
TRBJ2-3	TRBV4-3	NA	NA	TGCGCCAGCAGCCAAGGTCTAGCAGATACGCAGTATTTT	CASSQGLADTQYF
TRBJ2-7	TRBV7-6	TRBD2	once	TGTGCCAGCAGCTTAAACCCCCCGAGTAGCGGGGGAACCTACGAGCAGTACTTC	CASSLNPPSSGGTYEQYF
TRBJ2-1	TRBV5-1	NA	once	TGCGCCAGCAGCAACTATAATGAGCAGTTCTTC	CASSNYNEQFF
TRBJ1-1	TRBV7-9	NA	NA	TGTGCCAGCAGCTTAGACGCAGTGAACACTGAAGCTTTCTTT	CASSLDAVNTEAFF
TRBJ1-1	TRBV5-1	NA	NA	TGCGCCAGCAGCTTGAGCTCGGGGGGCACTGAAGCTTTCTTT	CASSLSSGGTEAFF
TRBJ2-7	TRBV5-6	TRBD2	few	TGTGCCAGCAGCTTGGTAGCGGGGGGGAGGGAGCAGTACTTC	CASSLVAGGREQYF
TRBJ2-1	TRBV5-1	NA	NA	TGCGCCAGCAGCTTGGGGGTTGGAGGGCTGGATGAGCAGTTCTTC	CASSLGVGGLDEQFF
TRBJ2-5	TRBV4-2	TRBD1	NA	TGTGCCAGCAGCCAAGATTCAGGGGGACAGGGTCGTGGGGAGACCCAGTACTTC	CASSQDSGGQGRGETQYF
TRBJ2-2	TRBV7-9	NA	NA	TGTGCCAGCAGCTCCTCAGAGAACACCGGGGAGCTGTTTTTT	CASSSSENTGELFF
TRBJ1-4	TRBV19	NA	NA	TGTGCCAGTAGTATAAGGTGGACCGGCCCCGGGGGAAAACTGTTTTTT	CASSIRWTGPGGKLFF
TRBJ2-1	TRBV9	TRBD2	NA	TGTGCCAGCAGCCCGAGGACTAGCGGGGTGTCCTACAATGAGCAGTTCTTC	CASSPRTSGVSYNEQFF
TRBJ2-1	TRBV11-3	TRBD2	NA	TGTGCCAGCAGCGACCGACTAGCGGGGCACAATGAGCAGTTCTTC	CASSDRLAGHNEQFF
TRBJ1-6	TRBV10-3	TRBD1	NA	TGTGCCATCAGTGAGGCGAGGGGGCGCGGTTCACCCCTCCACTTT	CAISEARGRGSPLHF